A selection of T cell receptor beta chains follows, all from one sample in a study of cytomegalovirus exposure and HLA in healthy donors. TCRdb keeps only in-frame clones here, not all; method: immunoSEQ multiplex PCR. The profile shows fewer than 120,000 clones, around 76% of them singletons. Sequenced material: PBMCs. The receptors originated from a man aged 25-45 years in good health and CMV-seropositive. The CDR3 runs from the conserved cysteine through the conserved F or W. The D gene is left open where the match is weak. A clone size is listed for some rows: how often the clone was seen (once, few, many), or a class if it is expanded.

d_gene	abundance	v_gene	j_gene	CDR3aa	CDR3nt
-	-	TRBV4-3	TRBJ1-4	CASSQDTREKLFF	TGCGCCAGCAGCCAAGATACCCGAGAGAAACTGTTTTTT
-	-	TRBV2	TRBJ2-7	CASSEALQGYEQYF	TGTGCCAGCAGTGAAGCGCTTCAGGGCTACGAGCAGTACTTC
-	-	TRBV30	TRBJ1-2	CAWRVANYGYTF	TGTGCCTGGAGGGTAGCTAACTATGGCTACACCTTC
TRBD1	-	TRBV2	TRBJ2-7	CASSGQGGTYEQYF	TGTGCCAGCAGCGGACAGGGGGGAACCTACGAGCAGTACTTC
-	-	TRBV6-5	TRBJ2-5	CASSQGETQYF	TGTGCCAGCAGTCAGGGAGAGACCCAGTACTTC
TRBD1	-	TRBV28	TRBJ2-7	CASTPDRALWIYEQYF	TGTGCCAGCACCCCCGACAGGGCCCTTTGGATTTACGAGCAGTACTTC
TRBD2	-	TRBV6-5	TRBJ2-5	CASTGSGGAGETQYF	TGTGCCAGCACCGGTAGCGGGGGGGCCGGGGAGACCCAGTACTTC
TRBD1	-	TRBV4-3	TRBJ2-7	CASSPIGTGVAEQYF	TGCGCCAGCAGCCCTATCGGGACAGGGGTGGCCGAGCAGTACTTC
TRBD1	-	TRBV6-5	TRBJ2-5	CASSYLSTGQETQYF	TGTGCCAGCAGTTACCTTTCGACAGGGCAAGAGACCCAGTACTTC
-	-	TRBV7-8	TRBJ2-4	CASSLDRATKNIQYF	TGTGCCAGCAGCTTAGATCGCGCAACCAAAAACATTCAGTACTTC
-	few	TRBV7-9	TRBJ1-4	CASSPFATNEKLFF	TGTGCCAGCAGTCCCTTTGCAACTAATGAAAAACTGTTTTTT
TRBD1	-	TRBV19	TRBJ2-7	CASNNRDSSTYEQYF	TGTGCCAGTAACAACCGGGACAGCTCTACCTACGAGCAGTACTTC
TRBD2	once	TRBV11-2	TRBJ2-1	CASSLWEGLAGSYNEQFF	TGTGCCAGCAGCCTATGGGAGGGACTAGCGGGGTCGTACAATGAGCAGTTCTTC
TRBD1	-	TRBV25-1	TRBJ1-1	CASSGTGQPNTEAFF	TGTGCCAGCAGTGGGACAGGCCAACCGAACACTGAAGCTTTCTTT
-	-	TRBV27	TRBJ1-4	CASSLGSGAEKLFF	TGTGCCAGCAGTTTAGGTTCAGGGGCCGAAAAACTGTTTTTT
TRBD2	-	TRBV27	TRBJ2-7	CASSPGTSGYEQYF	TGTGCCAGCAGTCCGGGGACTAGCGGTTACGAGCAGTACTTC
TRBD1	-	TRBV9	TRBJ1-4	CASSVGTGLNEKLFF	TGTGCCAGCAGCGTAGGGACAGGGCTTAATGAAAAACTGTTTTTT
TRBD1	-	TRBV7-9	TRBJ2-7	CASSRTGAPYEQYF	TGTGCCAGCAGCCGGACAGGGGCCCCTTACGAGCAGTACTTC
-	-	TRBV19	TRBJ2-3	CASTQRGIPDTQYF	TGTGCCAGTACCCAAAGGGGTATCCCAGATACGCAGTATTTT
TRBD2	-	TRBV13	TRBJ2-2	CASSSASGGPGELFF	TGTGCCAGCAGCTCGGCTAGCGGGGGTCCCGGGGAGCTGTTTTTT
TRBD1	-	TRBV28	TRBJ1-1	CASSLLQGMNTEAFF	TGTGCCAGCAGTTTATTACAGGGGATGAACACTGAAGCTTTCTTT
TRBD2	-	TRBV5-1	TRBJ2-5	CASSLGVSGGLETQYF	TGCGCCAGCAGCTTGGGTGTTAGCGGGGGGCTAGAGACCCAGTACTTC
-	-	TRBV18	TRBJ2-3	CASSPPSSGGSTDTQYF	TGTGCCAGCTCACCACCGAGTTCAGGGGGGAGCACAGATACGCAGTATTTT
-	-	TRBV4-1	TRBJ1-1	CASSHPGENTEAFF	TGCGCCAGCAGCCACCCAGGGGAGAACACTGAAGCTTTCTTT
TRBD1	once	TRBV6-5	TRBJ2-7	CASSYFRDRSYEQYF	TGTGCCAGCAGTTACTTCCGGGACAGGTCCTACGAGCAGTACTTC
TRBD2	-	TRBV6-1	TRBJ2-5	CASRGGSGALETQYF	TGTGCCAGCAGAGGGGGTAGCGGGGCCTTAGAGACCCAGTACTTC
TRBD1	-	TRBV6-1	TRBJ2-3	CASSSQGRGPDTQYF	TGTGCCAGCAGCTCACAGGGGCGCGGTCCAGATACGCAGTATTTT
-	-	TRBV19	TRBJ1-1	CASTTAGGLYTEAFF	TGTGCCAGTACCACCGCCGGGGGGCTCTACACTGAAGCTTTCTTT
TRBD1	-	TRBV19	TRBJ1-2	CASSIPDRGPEDPGTLKGYTF	TGTGCCAGTAGTATCCCGGACAGGGGGCCCGAAGACCCGGGAACCTTGAAGGGCTACACCTTC
TRBD1	-	TRBV7-9	TRBJ1-6	CASSTGGSPLHF	TGTGCCAGCAGCACAGGGGGGTCACCCCTCCACTTT
-	-	TRBV6-5	TRBJ2-7	CASSYDTSTYEQYF	TGTGCCAGCAGTTACGACACTTCGACCTACGAGCAGTACTTC
-	-	TRBV6-5	TRBJ2-1	CASSYGAGAYNEQFF	TGTGCCAGCAGTTATGGGGCAGGGGCTTACAATGAGCAGTTCTTC
-	-	TRBV19	TRBJ1-5	CASSIDREQPQHF	TGTGCCAGTAGTATAGATAGGGAGCAGCCCCAGCATTTT
-	-	TRBV4-3	TRBJ1-1	CASSPGVLGWNTEAFF	TGCGCCAGCAGCCCCGGGGTATTAGGTTGGAACACTGAAGCTTTCTTT
TRBD1	-	TRBV4-1	TRBJ2-7	CASSQDAKGAGAYEQYF	TGCGCCAGCAGCCAAGATGCGAAGGGGGCAGGAGCCTACGAGCAGTACTTC
TRBD1	once	TRBV6-1	TRBJ2-5	CASSGGDRDVRETQYF	TGTGCCAGCAGTGGGGGGGACAGGGACGTTCGAGAGACCCAGTACTTC
-	-	TRBV5-6	TRBJ2-7	CASSYSTTNGEQYF	TGTGCCAGCAGCTACTCAACCACTAACGGCGAGCAGTACTTC
-	-	TRBV4-2	TRBJ2-5	CASSQRTGPQTQETQYF	TGTGCCAGCAGCCAACGCACTGGGCCGCAGACACAAGAGACCCAGTACTTC
TRBD1	-	TRBV5-1	TRBJ1-1	CASSWTGTGTEAFF	TGCGCCAGCAGCTGGACAGGGACCGGCACTGAAGCTTTCTTT
TRBD1	once	TRBV7-2	TRBJ1-5	CASSYRGNQPQHF	TGTGCCAGCAGCTACAGGGGGAATCAGCCCCAGCATTTT
TRBD2	-	TRBV5-1	TRBJ2-3	CASSSPPFLAGALRGSTDTQYF	TGCGCCAGCAGCTCCCCTCCTTTTTTAGCGGGGGCCCTCAGGGGTAGCACAGATACGCAGTATTTT
TRBD1	-	TRBV28	TRBJ2-6	CASTGTADSGANVLTF	TGTGCCAGCACCGGGACAGCCGACTCTGGGGCCAACGTCCTGACTTTC
TRBD1	-	TRBV7-9	TRBJ2-2	CASSSWTGRNTGELFF	TGTGCCAGCAGCTCCTGGACAGGGCGGAACACCGGGGAGCTGTTTTTT
-	-	TRBV27	TRBJ2-2	CASSLFGALNTGELFF	TGTGCCAGCAGTTTATTTGGGGCCTTGAACACCGGGGAGCTGTTTTTT
-	-	TRBV19	TRBJ1-1	CASSFLNTEAFF	TGTGCCAGTTCGTTCCTGAACACTGAAGCTTTCTTT
-	-	TRBV6-1	TRBJ2-2	CASSPSWEVGELFF	TGTGCCAGCAGTCCATCCTGGGAGGTCGGGGAGCTGTTTTTT
TRBD1	-	TRBV6-5	TRBJ1-3	CASSWTGSSGNTIYF	TGTGCCAGCAGTTGGACAGGGAGCTCTGGAAACACCATATATTTT
-	few	TRBV9	TRBJ2-4	CASSRQGMGREGIQYF	TGTGCCAGCAGCCGGCAGGGGATGGGGCGCGAAGGCATTCAGTACTTC
-	-	TRBV6-6	TRBJ2-7	CASSYGYSEQYF	TGTGCCAGCAGTTACGGTTACTCCGAGCAGTACTTC
-	-	TRBV28	TRBJ2-7	CASSLTAESYEQYF	TGTGCCAGCAGTTTAACGGCGGAGAGCTACGAGCAGTACTTC
-	-	TRBV9	TRBJ2-7	CASSVGGNYEQYF	TGTGCCAGCAGCGTAGGAGGAAACTACGAGCAGTACTTC
TRBD1	-	TRBV27	TRBJ1-5	CASSPGTGGNQPQHF	TGTGCCAGCAGTCCGGGGACAGGGGGCAATCAGCCCCAGCATTTT
TRBD1	-	TRBV7-3	TRBJ2-5	CASSPKGQGWLETQYF	TGTGCCAGCAGCCCCAAAGGACAGGGATGGTTAGAGACCCAGTACTTC
TRBD2	few	TRBV30	TRBJ2-7	CAWSRGGAYEQYF	TGTGCCTGGAGTCGCGGGGGGGCCTACGAGCAGTACTTC
TRBD1	few	TRBV4-3	TRBJ2-3	CASSQDRGQGTDTQYF	TGCGCCAGCAGCCAAGATAGGGGGCAGGGCACAGATACGCAGTATTTT